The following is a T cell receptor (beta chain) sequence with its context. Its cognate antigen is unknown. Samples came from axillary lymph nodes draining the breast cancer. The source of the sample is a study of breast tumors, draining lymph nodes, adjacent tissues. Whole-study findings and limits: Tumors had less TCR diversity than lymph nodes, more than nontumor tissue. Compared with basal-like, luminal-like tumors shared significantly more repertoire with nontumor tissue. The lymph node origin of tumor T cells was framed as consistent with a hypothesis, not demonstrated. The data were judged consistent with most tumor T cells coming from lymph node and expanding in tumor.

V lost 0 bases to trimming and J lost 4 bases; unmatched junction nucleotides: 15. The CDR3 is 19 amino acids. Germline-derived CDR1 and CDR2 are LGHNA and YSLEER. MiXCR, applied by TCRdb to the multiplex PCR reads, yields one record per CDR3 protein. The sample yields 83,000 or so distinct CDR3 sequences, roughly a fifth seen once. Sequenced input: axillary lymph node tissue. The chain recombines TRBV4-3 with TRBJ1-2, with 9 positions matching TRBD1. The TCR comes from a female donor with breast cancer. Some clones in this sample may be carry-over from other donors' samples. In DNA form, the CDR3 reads TGCGCCAGCAGCCAAGATAACAGGGGGCGTCCCGGGGAGGGCTATGGCTACACCTTC. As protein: CASSQDNRGRPGEGYGYTF.